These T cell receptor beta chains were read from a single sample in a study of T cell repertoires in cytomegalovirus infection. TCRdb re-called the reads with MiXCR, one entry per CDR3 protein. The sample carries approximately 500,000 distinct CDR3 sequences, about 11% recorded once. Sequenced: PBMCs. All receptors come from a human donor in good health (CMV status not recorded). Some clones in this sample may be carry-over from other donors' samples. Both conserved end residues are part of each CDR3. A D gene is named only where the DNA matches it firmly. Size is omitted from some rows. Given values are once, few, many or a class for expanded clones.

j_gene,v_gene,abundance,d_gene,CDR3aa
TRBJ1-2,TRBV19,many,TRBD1,CASSIGDRGYGYTF
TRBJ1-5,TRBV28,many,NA,CASSWGRSNQPQHF
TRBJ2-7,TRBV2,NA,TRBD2,CASSAGTSGGEQYF
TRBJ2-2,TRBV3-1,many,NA,CASSQDIPTGELFF
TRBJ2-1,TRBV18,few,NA,CATRKGGPINEQFF
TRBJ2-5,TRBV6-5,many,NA,CASSYSERQTQYF
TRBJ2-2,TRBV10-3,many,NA,CAISEPTKAPTGELFF
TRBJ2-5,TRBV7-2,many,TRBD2,CASSSGLAIETQYF
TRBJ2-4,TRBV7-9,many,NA,CASSFRSGLDKNIQYF
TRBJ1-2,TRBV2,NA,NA,CASIGGGYTF
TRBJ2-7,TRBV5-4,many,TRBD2,CASSPASGRGYEQYF
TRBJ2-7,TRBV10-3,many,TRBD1,CAISYPQVGQGLSEQYF
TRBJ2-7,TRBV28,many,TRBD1,CASGQGVSYEQYF
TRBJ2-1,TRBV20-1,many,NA,CSARGQGGYNEQFF
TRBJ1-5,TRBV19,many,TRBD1,CASRSGTDSNQPQHF
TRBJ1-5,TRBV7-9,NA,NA,CASSLGHSNQPRHF
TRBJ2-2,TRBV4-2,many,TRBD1,CASSRGQGQGRAELFF
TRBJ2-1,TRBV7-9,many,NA,CASSLGPTRDNEQFF
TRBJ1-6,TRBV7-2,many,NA,CASSLALRGSTSYNSPLHF
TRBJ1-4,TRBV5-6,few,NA,CASSLVAPNEKLFF
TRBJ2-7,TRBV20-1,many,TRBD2,CSARWTSGGHEQYF
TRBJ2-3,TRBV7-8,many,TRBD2,CASSLILAGGRTDTQYF